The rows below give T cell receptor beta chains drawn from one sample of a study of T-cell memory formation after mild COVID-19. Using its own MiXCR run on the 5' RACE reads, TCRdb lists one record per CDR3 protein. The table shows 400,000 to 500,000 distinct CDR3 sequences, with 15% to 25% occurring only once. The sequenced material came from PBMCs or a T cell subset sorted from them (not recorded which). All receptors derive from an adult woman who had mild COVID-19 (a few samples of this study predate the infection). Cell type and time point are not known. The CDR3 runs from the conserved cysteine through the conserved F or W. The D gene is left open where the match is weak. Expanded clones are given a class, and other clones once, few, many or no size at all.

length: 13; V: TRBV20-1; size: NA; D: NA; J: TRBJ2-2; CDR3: CSAPKAATGELFF; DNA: TGCAGTGCTCCTAAAGCGGCCACCGGGGAGCTGTTTTTT
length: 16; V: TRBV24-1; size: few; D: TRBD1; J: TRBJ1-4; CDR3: CATSDPGQGGREKLFF; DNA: TGTGCCACCAGTGACCCAGGACAGGGGGGTCGTGAAAAACTGTTTTTT
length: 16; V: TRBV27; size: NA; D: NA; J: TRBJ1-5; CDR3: CASSLRARGGNQPQHF; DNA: TGTGCCAGCAGTTTAAGGGCCAGGGGAGGCAATCAGCCCCAGCATTTT
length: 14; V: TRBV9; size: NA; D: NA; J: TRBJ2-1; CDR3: CASSVGSSYNEQFF; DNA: TGTGCCAGCAGCGTAGGTAGCTCCTACAATGAGCAGTTCTTC
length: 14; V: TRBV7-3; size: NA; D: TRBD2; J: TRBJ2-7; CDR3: CASSPDTGGYEQYF; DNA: TGTGCCAGCAGCCCCGACACGGGGGGATACGAGCAGTACTTC
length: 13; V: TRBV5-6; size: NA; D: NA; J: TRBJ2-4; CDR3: CASGQLAKNIQYF; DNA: TGTGCCAGCGGACAACTAGCCAAAAACATTCAGTACTTC
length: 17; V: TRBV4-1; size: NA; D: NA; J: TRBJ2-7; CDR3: CASSQASLDSGGYEQYF; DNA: TGCGCCAGCAGCCAAGCTTCCCTCGACAGCGGAGGATACGAGCAGTACTTC
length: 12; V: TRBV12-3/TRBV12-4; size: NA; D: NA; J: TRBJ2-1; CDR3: CASSFYGYEQFF; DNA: TGTGCCAGCAGTTTCTACGGATATGAGCAGTTCTTC
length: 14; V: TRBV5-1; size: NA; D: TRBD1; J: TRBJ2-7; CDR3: CASSLNRGGYEQYF; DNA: TGCGCCAGCAGCTTAAACAGGGGTGGATACGAGCAGTACTTC
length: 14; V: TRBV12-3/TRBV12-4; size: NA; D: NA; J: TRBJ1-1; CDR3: CASSFGPVNTEAFF; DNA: TGTGCCAGCAGTTTCGGGCCGGTGAACACTGAAGCTTTCTTT
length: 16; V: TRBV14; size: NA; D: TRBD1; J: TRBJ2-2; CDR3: CASSQEPQGFTGELFF; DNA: TGTGCCAGCAGCCAAGAGCCACAGGGGTTCACCGGGGAGCTGTTTTTT
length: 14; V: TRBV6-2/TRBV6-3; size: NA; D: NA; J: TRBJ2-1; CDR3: CASSYRAGYNEQFF; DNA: TGTGCCAGCAGTTATCGGGCGGGGTACAATGAGCAGTTCTTC
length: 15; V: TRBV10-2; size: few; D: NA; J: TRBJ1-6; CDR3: CASSRGGTYNSPLHF; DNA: TGCGCCAGCAGCCGAGGGGGGACCTATAATTCACCCCTCCACTTT
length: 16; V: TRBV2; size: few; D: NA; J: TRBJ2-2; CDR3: CASSERGKGDTGELFF; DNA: TGTGCCAGCAGTGAAAGGGGGAAAGGGGACACCGGGGAGCTGTTTTTT
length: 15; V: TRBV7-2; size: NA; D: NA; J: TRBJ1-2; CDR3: CASSLGLREAYGYTF; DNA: TGTGCCAGCAGCTTAGGGCTCAGGGAGGCCTATGGCTACACCTTC
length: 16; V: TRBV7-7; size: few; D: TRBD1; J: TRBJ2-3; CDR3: CASSLGVGQGTDTQYF; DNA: TGTGCTAGCAGCTTAGGGGTCGGACAGGGCACAGATACGCAGTATTTT
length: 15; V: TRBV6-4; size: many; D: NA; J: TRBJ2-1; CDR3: CASSEADPPGNEQFF; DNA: TGTGCCAGCAGTGAGGCAGACCCTCCTGGCAATGAGCAGTTCTTC
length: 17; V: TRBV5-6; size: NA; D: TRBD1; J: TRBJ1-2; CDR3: CASSLDTGVIINYGYTF; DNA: TGTGCCAGCAGCTTGGATACAGGGGTGATAATCAACTATGGCTACACCTTC
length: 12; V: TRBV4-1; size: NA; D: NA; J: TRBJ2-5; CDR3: CASSGDGEAQYF; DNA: TGCGCCAGCAGTGGAGACGGAGAGGCCCAGTACTTC
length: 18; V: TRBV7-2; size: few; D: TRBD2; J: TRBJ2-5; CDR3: CASSLGGLAGLGQETQYF; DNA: TGTGCCAGCAGCTTAGGGGGACTAGCGGGATTAGGACAAGAGACCCAGTACTTC
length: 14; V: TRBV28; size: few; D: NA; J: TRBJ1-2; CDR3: CASTPPGGSYGYTF; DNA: TGTGCCAGCACCCCTCCTGGAGGGTCCTATGGCTACACCTTC
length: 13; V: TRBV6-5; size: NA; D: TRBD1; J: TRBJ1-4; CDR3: CASSRAGGEKLFF; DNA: TGTGCCAGCAGTCGGGCAGGGGGGGAAAAACTGTTTTTT
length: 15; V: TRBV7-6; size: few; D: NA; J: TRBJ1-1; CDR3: CASSLGTVLNTEAFF; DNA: TGTGCCAGCAGCTTAGGAACCGTCCTGAACACTGAAGCTTTCTTT
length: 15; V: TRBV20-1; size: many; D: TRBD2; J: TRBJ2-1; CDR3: CSARGTSGSYNEQFF; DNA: TGCAGTGCTAGAGGTACTAGCGGGTCCTACAATGAGCAGTTCTTC
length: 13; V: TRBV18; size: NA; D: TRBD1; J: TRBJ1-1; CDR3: CASTTGYGTEAFF; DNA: TGTGCCAGCACGACAGGGTACGGCACTGAAGCTTTCTTT
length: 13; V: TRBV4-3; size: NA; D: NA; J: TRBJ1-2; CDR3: CASSQSLEGRNTF; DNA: TGCGCCAGCAGCCAAAGTTTAGAAGGGAGGAACACCTTC
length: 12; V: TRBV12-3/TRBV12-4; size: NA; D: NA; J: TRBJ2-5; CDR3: CANSLHQETQYF; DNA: TGTGCCAACAGTCTGCACCAAGAGACCCAGTACTTC
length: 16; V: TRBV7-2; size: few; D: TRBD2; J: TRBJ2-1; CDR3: CASSFSAGEIYNEQFF; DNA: TGTGCCAGCAGCTTTTCCGCGGGAGAGATCTACAATGAGCAGTTCTTC
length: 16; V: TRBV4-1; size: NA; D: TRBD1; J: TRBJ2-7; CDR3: CASSHAQTGEVYEQYF; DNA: TGCGCCAGCAGCCATGCCCAGACAGGGGAGGTGTACGAGCAGTACTTC